This TCR beta chain stems from a study of T cells in Graves' hyperthyroidism and ophthalmopathy. Study background: Once the initial diagnosis was made, peripheral blood was obtained before any treatment.

A remark on this clonotype: The antigen remains undetermined.

It was RNA transcripts that yielded the amplified TCR beta CDR3 regions. In the first-round RT-PCR of the TCR CDR3, the HTBI primer set was used. One entry per CDR3 protein, called by TCRdb with MiXCR from the multiplex PCR reads. In the table there are 500,000 to 650,000 distinct CDR3 sequences, over 15% of which are singletons. Study-wide results and caveats: Stable hyperthyroidism was told apart from ophthalmopathy by a model built on 13 V-J features. Blood also carried most thyroid clonotypes expanded above 0.001.

Sequencing was done on a sample of blood. The origin of this receptor is a woman younger than 35 with Graves' ophthalmopathy.

The chain's CDR3 is CASAEPTSVTGELFF. CDR3 DNA sequence: TGTGCCAGCGCCGAACCGACTAGCGTTACCGGGGAGCTGTTTTTT. The V call is TRBV7-2, the J call TRBJ2-2; 8 bases fit TRBD2. Trimming cost V 8 bases and J 5 bases; bases outside gene matches: 10. The CDR3 covers 15 residues. Looked up from germline, CDR1 is SGHTA and CDR2 is FQGNSA. Complete variable domain (other parts from reference TRBV7-2 and TRBJ2-2): GAGVSQSPSNKVTEKGKDVELRCDPISGHTALYWYRQSLGQGLEFLIYFQGNSAPDKSGLPSDRFSAERTGGSVSTLTIQRTQQEDSAVYLCASAEPTSVTGELFFGEGSRLTVL.